The 17 T cell receptor beta chains below were found in one sample sequenced in a study of blood T cells in healthy people across ages. The use of a sample-barcoded 5' primer and a J-beta primer mix characterized a second PCR of about 7 to 12 cycles. TCRdb ran MiXCR on the 5' RACE reads and lists one entry per CDR3 protein. The table lists about 1.5 million distinct CDR3 sequences, approximately 39% of them singletons. The sequenced sample was blood. These receptors were collected from a woman aged 18-29 years in good health.

V gene TRBV6-2 or TRBV6-3 combines with J gene TRBJ1-1; D may be TRBD1 (5 bases). The CDR3 runs to 15 residues. Germline CDR1 MNHEY, CDR2 SVGEGT. V was shortened by 4 bases and J by 0 bases, with 12 bases between the two germline ends. CDR3 amino acids: CASSWGRMVNTEAFF. The DNA of the CDR3 is TGTGCCAGCAGTTGGGGACGGATGGTGAACACTGAAGCTTTCTTT.

The V call is TRBV20-1, the J call TRBJ2-3; the D is unclear. The germline CDR1 and CDR2 sequences are DFQATT and SNEGSKA (reference sequence). The CDR3 contains 12 residues. The V end was cut by 4 bases, the J end by 5 bases, with 10 bases between. The CDR3 sequence: CSAKRSIDTQYF. For the CDR3, the DNA is TGCAGTGCTAAAAGAAGTATAGATACGCAGTATTTT.

Concerning this clonotype: Its ends do not fully match the called genes, so a read error is possible. V gene TRBV6-5 combines with J gene TRBJ1-2; D might be TRBD1 (6 bases). Germline lookup yields CDR1 MNHEY and CDR2 SVGAGI. The CDR3 consists of 13 residues. In nucleotides, the CDR3 is TGTGCCAGCAGTTACAAGGGGGTAGATGGCTACATCTTC. Its protein product is CASSYKGVDGYIF.

The chain is built from TRBV30 and TRBJ1-3; a weak D match, TRBD1 (6 bases). CDR3 length: 13 amino acids. The V gene lost 4 bases and the J gene lost 5 bases, with 12 bases spanning the gap. Per germline, CDR1 GTSNPN and CDR2 SVGIG (reference sequence). CDR3 amino acids: CAWTRTERNTIYF. The DNA of the CDR3 is TGTGCCTGGACCAGGACAGAGAGAAACACCATATATTTT.

The V call is TRBV6-2 or TRBV6-3, the J call TRBJ1-2; D not certain. With 0 bases removed from V and 5 bases from J, the gap between germline ends came to 16 bases. The CDR3 is 16 residues long. The germline CDR1 and CDR2 sequences are MNHEY and SVGEGT. For the CDR3, the DNA is TGTGCCAGCAGTTACTCGTCATCCGCGACCTATTATGGCTACACCTTC. It specifies CASSYSSSATYYGYTF.

The V call is TRBV20-1, the J call TRBJ1-4, with D maybe TRBD1 (5 bases). Germline CDR1 DFQATT, CDR2 SNEGSKA (reference sequence). Trimming stripped 5 bases from V and 7 bases from J, with 14 bases between. The CDR3 is 13 amino acids. CDR3 DNA sequence: TGCAGTGCTCCCAGGGTAGTCGGTGAAAAACTGTTTTTT. It yields the protein CSAPRVVGEKLFF.

This clonotype showed up just a few times. The genes are TRBV6-4 and TRBJ1-1; 7 bases fit TRBD1. Germline V CDR1 and CDR2: MRHNA, SNTAGT. This CDR3 contains 12 residues. The ends lost 2 bases at V and 11 bases at J; junction bases unmatched: 5. The CDR3 reads CASSDATGKAFF. In DNA, the CDR3 is TGTGCCAGCAGTGACGCGACAGGGAAGGCTTTCTTT.

This clonotype turned up a few times. V is TRBV12-3 or TRBV12-4 and J is TRBJ2-3, with TRBD2 identical over 9 bases. The CDR3 extends over 15 amino acids. Losses at the gene ends were 7 bases for V and 4 bases for J; bases not matched to a gene: 9. The CDR3 loop reads CASNRGGAGADTQYF. CDR3 DNA: TGTGCCAGCAATCGCGGGGGGGCCGGTGCAGATACGCAGTATTTT.

In its sample, this clonotype was seen many times. The chain employs TRBV30 and TRBJ2-7; 12 nucleotides match TRBD2. Germline values: CDR1 GTSNPN, CDR2 SVGIG (reference sequence). The CDR3 runs to 12 residues. The CDR3 nucleotides read TGTGCATACGGACTAGCGGGGTACGAGCAGTACTTC. Translated, it gives CAYGLAGYEQYF.

This clonotype appeared a few times. The chain carries TRBV4-1 and TRBJ2-1, with TRBD2 matching over 8 bases. In germline, CDR1 is MGHRA, CDR2 YSYEKL. Trimming took 0 bases from V and 0 from J; bases not matched to a gene: 4. The CDR3 is 17 residues long. The chain's CDR3 is CASSQESGTSSYNEQFF. The CDR3 nucleotides are TGCGCCAGCAGCCAAGAAAGCGGGACTAGCTCCTACAATGAGCAGTTCTTC.

This clonotype was detected only a few times. The junction departs from germline at one end; a sequencing error may be responsible. The gene calls are TRBV5-1 and TRBJ1-1; perhaps TRBD1 as D (5 bases). This CDR3 spans 14 amino acids. Germline V CDR1 and CDR2: SGHRS, YFSETQ. CDR3 protein: CASSSPDRNTEAFF. In DNA, the CDR3 is TGTGCCAGCAGTTCCCCTGACAGGAACACTGAAGCTTTCTTT. The full variable domain, in which reference TRBV5-1 and TRBJ1-1 provide the parts outside the CDR3, is KAGVTQTPRYLIKTRGQQVTLSCSPISGHRSVSWYQQTPGQGLQFLFEYFSETQRNKGNFPGRFSGRQFSNSRSEMNVSTLELGDSALYLCASSSPDRNTEAFFGQGTRLTVV.

The chain carries TRBV4-3 and TRBJ2-1; D tentatively reads TRBD1 or TRBD2 (6 bases each). Near its end, the DNA agrees better with TRBJ2-7, so the J call may be wrong. Germline assignment: CDR1 LGHNA and CDR2 YSLEER. This CDR3 spans 15 amino acids. The DNA for the CDR3 is TGCGCCAGCAGCCACGGGGGCAGCTCCTACAATGAGCAGTACTTC. It yields the protein CASSHGGSSYNEQYF.

In this sample, this clonotype turned up a few times. This chain connects TRBV2 to TRBJ2-5, with TRBD2 identical over 7 bases. The CDR3 consists of 17 residues. Per germline, CDR1 SNHLY and CDR2 FYNNEI. V lost 3 bases to trimming and J lost 2 bases; unmatched junction nucleotides: 12. CDR3 bases: TGTGCCAGCAGTGACTTCGGACTAGAAGATCGGCAAGAGACCCAGTACTTC. This codes for CASSDFGLEDRQETQYF.

The rearrangement joins TRBV6-5 to TRBJ2-7; D ambiguous. Germline CDR1 and CDR2: MNHEY and SVGAGI. V lost 0 bases to trimming and J lost 10 bases, with 7 bases between them. The CDR3 extends over 11 amino acids. CDR3 DNA: TGTGCCAGCAGTTACTCGGATAAACAGTACTTC. Translation gives CASSYSDKQYF.

This clonotype was seen a few times. The rearrangement joins TRBV4-2 to TRBJ1-5; 7 bases are a match to TRBD1. The CDR3 loop spans 17 amino acids. CDR1 and CDR2 from the germline V gene are LGHNA and YNFKEQ. Germline trimming cut 3 bases from V and 6 bases from J; bases unmatched to any gene: 14. CDR3 protein: CASSQERQGWNLQPQHF. The CDR3 DNA reads as TGTGCCAGCAGCCAGGAACGACAGGGATGGAACCTTCAGCCCCAGCATTTT.

The gene calls are TRBV5-1 and TRBJ2-5; D is possibly TRBD1 (6 bases). In germline, CDR1 is SGHRS, CDR2 YFSETQ. The CDR3 extends over 13 amino acids. Between the trimmed V and J ends, which lost 4 bases and 3 bases, there was a span of 10 bases. The CDR3 region has the DNA TGCGCCAGCAGCCGGACAGAGGAAGAGACCCAGTACTTC. This codes for CASSRTEEETQYF.

In this sample, this clonotype turned up a few times. The chain joins TRBV3-1 to TRBJ2-7; D is unclear. Germline CDR1 and CDR2: LGHDT and YNNKEL (reference sequence). The V end lost 0 bases, the J end lost 7 bases, and 10 bases lay between the germline ends. The CDR3 covers 13 residues. DNA of the CDR3: TGTGCCAGCAGCCAAGATAACACGGTTGAGCAGTACTTC. Protein: CASSQDNTVEQYF.